This TCR beta chain was observed in a study of B cell selection in AIRE deficiency (dated by TCRdb to between 2019 and 2020). Regarding the study in general: TCRbeta repertoires of sorted blood CD4+ conventional T cells and regulatory T cells were compared between AIRE-deficient patients and healthy controls. The TCR-sequenced cohort comprised about five AIRE-deficient APECED patients and about five healthy control donors.

Remarks on this clone: This clone's antigen is unknown. No clone much larger than this one lies a single base away; base qualities are absent.

CD4+CD127+ cells were sorted as the conventional CD4 T cell population. Control samples were obtained from healthy donors who were not related to the patients. A FACSAria flow cytometer was used to sort the Tconv and Treg cells intended for TCRbeta sequencing. Sorted cells were collected in 5-ml round-bottom polystyrene tubes, and dry cell pellets were stored frozen at -80 degrees C prior to sequencing. Overall study results and their limits: Around 30% of Treg TCRbeta sequences shared among healthy donors appeared in patient Tconv cells, suggesting diversion of Treg-biased clones into the Tconv compartment. Among roughly 3,700 shared Treg TCRbeta sequences, over 30% were found to be shared only among healthy donors and approximately 9.3% only among patients, suggesting that Treg selection is less efficient in the absence of AIRE. CDR3s were shorter in shared Treg sequences, reflecting a bias toward rearrangements that have few non-templated nucleotide insertions. In AIRE-deficient patients, Tconv and Treg cells had TCRBV gene usage, CDR3 length and TCR diversity comparable to those in healthy donors. Only TCRbeta chains were sequenced, and around 35% of shared healthy-donor Treg sequences were also present in healthy Tconv cells, possibly due to differing TCRalpha chains.

The immunoSEQ platform was used to sequence the TCRbeta chain. In the original analysis: Around 100,000 distinct in-frame TCRbeta sequences from patients and around 1.3x10^5 from healthy donors were obtained from pooled conventional T cell repertoires. Public Treg TCRbeta sequences were defined as those shared by two or more individuals and were then searched for in Tconv repertoires. To test for differences between groups, Mann-Whitney U tests with Bonferroni-Dunn correction were run in GraphPad Prism 7.03. TCRdb took this table from immuneACCESS and kept in-frame rearrangements with V and J called. Such tables lack part of the clones; where checked against another copy, unresolved V genes explain under half of the gap, and the rest is unexplained. V and J calls and clone size are given by that table; D and trimming were obtained from the DNA. This sample is represented by 25,000 to 30,000 clones; roughly 95% of them were singletons. The top ten constitute 0.24% of the sample.

This clonotype originated in a human donor in good health. Sequencing was done on a sample of CD4+CD127+ conventional T cells sorted from PBMCs.

CDR3 region: CASSPTGGGYGYTF. The DNA sequence is given as TGTGCCAGTAGCCCGACAGGGGGCGGCTATGGCTACACCTTC. The receptor chain draws on TRBV19 and TRBJ1-2; TRBD1 lines up with 10 middle nucleotides. The junction shows trimming of 6 bases on V and 4 bases on J, and the gene matches do not reach 5 bases of it. From the germline V gene (reference sequence), CDR1 is LNHDA and CDR2 is SQIVND. From its cysteine to its phenylalanine, the CDR3 spans 14 amino acids. Only the CDR3 region is kept as DNA, spanning 42 bases read in frame from base 1.